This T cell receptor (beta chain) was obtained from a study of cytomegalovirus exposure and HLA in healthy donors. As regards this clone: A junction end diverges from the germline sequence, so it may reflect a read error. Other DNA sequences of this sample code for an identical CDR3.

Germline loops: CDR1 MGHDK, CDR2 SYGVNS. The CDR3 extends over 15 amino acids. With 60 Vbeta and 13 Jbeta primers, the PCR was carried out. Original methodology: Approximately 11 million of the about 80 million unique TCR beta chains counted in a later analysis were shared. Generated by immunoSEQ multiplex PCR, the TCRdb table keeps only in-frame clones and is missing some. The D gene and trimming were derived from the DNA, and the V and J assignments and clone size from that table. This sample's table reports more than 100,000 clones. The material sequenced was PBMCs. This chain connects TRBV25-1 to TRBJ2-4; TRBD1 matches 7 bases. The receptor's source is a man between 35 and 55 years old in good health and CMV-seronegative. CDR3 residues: CASSDMTGMRNIQYF. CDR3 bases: TGTGCCAGCAGTGACATGACAGGGATGAGAAACATTCAGTATTTC.